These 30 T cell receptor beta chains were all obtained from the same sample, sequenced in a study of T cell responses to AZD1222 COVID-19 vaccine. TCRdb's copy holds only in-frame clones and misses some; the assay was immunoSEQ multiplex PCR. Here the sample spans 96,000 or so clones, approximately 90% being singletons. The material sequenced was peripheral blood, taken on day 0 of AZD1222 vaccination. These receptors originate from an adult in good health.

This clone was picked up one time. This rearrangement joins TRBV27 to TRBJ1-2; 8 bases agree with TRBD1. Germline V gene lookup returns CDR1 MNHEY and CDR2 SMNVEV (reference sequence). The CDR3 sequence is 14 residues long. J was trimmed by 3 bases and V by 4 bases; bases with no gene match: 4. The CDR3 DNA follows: TGTGCCAGCAGTTACCAGGGGGCCCACTATGGCTACACCTTC. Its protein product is CASSYQGAHYGYTF.

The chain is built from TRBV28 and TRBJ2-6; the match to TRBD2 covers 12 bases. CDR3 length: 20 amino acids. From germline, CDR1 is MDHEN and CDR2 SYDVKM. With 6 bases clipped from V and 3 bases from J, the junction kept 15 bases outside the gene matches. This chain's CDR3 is CASSPPSGGAGVSGANVLTF. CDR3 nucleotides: TGTGCCAGCAGCCCCCCTAGCGGGGGGGCGGGAGTGAGTGGGGCCAACGTCCTGACTTTC.

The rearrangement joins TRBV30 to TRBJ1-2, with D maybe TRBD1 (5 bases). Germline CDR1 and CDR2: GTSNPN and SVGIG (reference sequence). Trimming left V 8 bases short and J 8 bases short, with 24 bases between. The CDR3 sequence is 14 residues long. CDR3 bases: TGTGCCCACCGATCGGCAGGGAAAGTGAACGGCTACACCTTC. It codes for CAHRSAGKVNGYTF. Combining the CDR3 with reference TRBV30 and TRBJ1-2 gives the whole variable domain SQTIHQWPATLVQPVGSPLSLECTVEGTSNPNLYWYRQAAGRGLQLLFYSVGIGQISSEVPQNLSASRPQDRQFILSSKKLLLSDSGFYLCAHRSAGKVNGYTFGSGTRLTVV.

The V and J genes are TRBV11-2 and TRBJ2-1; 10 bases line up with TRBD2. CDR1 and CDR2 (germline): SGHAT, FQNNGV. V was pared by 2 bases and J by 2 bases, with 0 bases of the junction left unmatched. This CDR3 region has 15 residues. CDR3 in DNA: TGTGCCAGCAGCTTAAGCGGGGGGGCCTACAATGAGCAGTTCTTC. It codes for CASSLSGGAYNEQFF.

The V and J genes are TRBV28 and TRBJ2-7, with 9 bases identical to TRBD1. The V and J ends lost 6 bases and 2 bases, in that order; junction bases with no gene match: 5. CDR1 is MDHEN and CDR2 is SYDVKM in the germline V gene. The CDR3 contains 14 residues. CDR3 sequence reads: CASRTGTGPYEQYF. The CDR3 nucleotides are TGTGCCAGCAGAACCGGGACAGGGCCCTACGAGCAGTACTTC.

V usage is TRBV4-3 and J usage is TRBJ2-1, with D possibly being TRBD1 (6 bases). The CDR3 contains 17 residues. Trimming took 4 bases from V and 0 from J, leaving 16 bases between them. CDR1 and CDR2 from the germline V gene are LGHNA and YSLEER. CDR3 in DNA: TGCGCCAGCAGCCTTCGGACAGCTTATAGCTCCTACAATGAGCAGTTCTTC. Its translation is CASSLRTAYSSYNEQFF.

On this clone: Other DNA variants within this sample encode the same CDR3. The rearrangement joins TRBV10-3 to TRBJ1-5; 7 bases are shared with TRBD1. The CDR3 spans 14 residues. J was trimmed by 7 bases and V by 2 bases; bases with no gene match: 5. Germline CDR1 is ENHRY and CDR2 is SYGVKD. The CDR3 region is CAISEDRVGQPQHF. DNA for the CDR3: TGTGCCATCAGTGAGGACAGGGTCGGGCAGCCCCAGCATTTT.

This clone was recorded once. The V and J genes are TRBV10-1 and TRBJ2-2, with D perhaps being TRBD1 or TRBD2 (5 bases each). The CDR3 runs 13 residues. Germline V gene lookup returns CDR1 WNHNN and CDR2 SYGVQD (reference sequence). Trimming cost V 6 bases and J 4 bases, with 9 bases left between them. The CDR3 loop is CASRSGTTGELFF. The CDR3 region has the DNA TGCGCCAGCAGAAGTGGGACCACCGGGGAGCTGTTTTTT.

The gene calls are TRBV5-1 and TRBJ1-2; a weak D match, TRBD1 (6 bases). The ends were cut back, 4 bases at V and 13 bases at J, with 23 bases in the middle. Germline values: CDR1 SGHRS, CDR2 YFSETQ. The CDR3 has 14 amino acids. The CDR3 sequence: CASSPGVETGYTTF. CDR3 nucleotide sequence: TGCGCCAGCAGCCCGGGGGTGGAAACAGGGTATACCACCTTC.

CDR3 amino acids: CASSPILRGERYGYTF. The DNA of the CDR3 is TGTGCCAGCAGTCCCATACTGCGCGGAGAGAGATATGGCTACACCTTC. V and J are TRBV5-5 and TRBJ1-2; D gene unclear. The CDR3 extends over 16 amino acids. Germline V gives CDR1 SGHKS, CDR2 YYEKEE (reference sequence). The V gene lost 5 bases and the J gene lost 5 bases, with 22 bases spanning the gap.

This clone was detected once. CDR3 region: CASTRQGEINQPQHF. In nucleotides, the CDR3 is TGTGCCAGTACGAGACAGGGGGAAATTAATCAGCCCCAGCATTTT. The V call is TRBV19, the J call TRBJ1-5, with 9 bases that match TRBD1. The germline V gene has CDR1 LNHDA and CDR2 SQIVND (reference sequence). With V trimmed by 7 bases and J by 4 bases, 8 bases remained unmatched. The CDR3 sequence is 15 residues long.

The CDR3 loop is CASSQEGKYNEQFF. The CDR3 DNA sequence: TGTGCCAGCAGCCAAGAGGGGAAATACAATGAGCAGTTCTTC. The chain carries TRBV4-2 and TRBJ2-1; D ambiguous. This CDR3 region has 14 residues. Germline V gives CDR1 LGHNA, CDR2 YNFKEQ. V was clipped by 0 bases and J by 4 bases, with 7 bases between them.

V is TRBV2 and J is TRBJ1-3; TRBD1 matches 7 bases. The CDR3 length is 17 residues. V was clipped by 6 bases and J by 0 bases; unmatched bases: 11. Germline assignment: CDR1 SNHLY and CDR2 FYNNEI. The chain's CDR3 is CASRTGSLQDSGNTIYF. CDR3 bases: TGTGCCAGCAGGACAGGGTCCCTCCAGGACTCTGGAAACACCATATATTTT.

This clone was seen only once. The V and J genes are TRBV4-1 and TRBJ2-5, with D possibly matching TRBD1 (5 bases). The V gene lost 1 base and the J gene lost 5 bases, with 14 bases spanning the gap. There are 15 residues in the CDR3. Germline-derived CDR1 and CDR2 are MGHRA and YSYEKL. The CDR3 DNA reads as TGCGCCAGCAGCCAAGTGGAAGCGCCAGGGGAGACCCAGTACTTC. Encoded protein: CASSQVEAPGETQYF.

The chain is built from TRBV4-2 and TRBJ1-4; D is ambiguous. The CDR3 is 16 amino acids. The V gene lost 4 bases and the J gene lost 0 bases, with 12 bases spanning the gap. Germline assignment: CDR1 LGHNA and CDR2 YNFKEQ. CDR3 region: CASSPSIPATNEKLFF. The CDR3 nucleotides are TGTGCCAGCAGCCCCAGCATCCCAGCAACTAATGAAAAACTGTTTTTT.

The CDR3 protein is CASSLGGLRQETQYF. CDR3 nucleotide sequence: TGTGCCAGCAGCTTAGGCGGTCTACGACAAGAGACCCAGTACTTC. The chain is built from TRBV11-1 and TRBJ2-5; D not resolved. The CDR3 spans 15 residues. Germline V gene lookup returns CDR1 SGHAT and CDR2 FQDESV (reference sequence). The V end was cut by 1 base, the J end by 2 bases, with 11 bases between.

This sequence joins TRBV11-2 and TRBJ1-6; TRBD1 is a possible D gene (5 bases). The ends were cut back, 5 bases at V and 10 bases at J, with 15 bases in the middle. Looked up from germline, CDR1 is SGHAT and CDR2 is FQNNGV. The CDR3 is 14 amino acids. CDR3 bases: TGTGCCAGCAGCCCTTTGCAGGGAGGGTCACCCCTCCACTTT. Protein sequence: CASSPLQGGSPLHF.

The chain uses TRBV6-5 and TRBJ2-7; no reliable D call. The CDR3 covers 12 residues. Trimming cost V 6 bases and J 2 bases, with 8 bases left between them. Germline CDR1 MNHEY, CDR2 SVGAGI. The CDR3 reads CASRTNPYEQYF. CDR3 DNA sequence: TGTGCCAGCAGGACAAACCCCTACGAGCAGTACTTC.

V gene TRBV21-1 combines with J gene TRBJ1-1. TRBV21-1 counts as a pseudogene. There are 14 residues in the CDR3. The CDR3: CASSCKGPNTEAFF. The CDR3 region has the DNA TGTGCCAGCAGCTGCAAGGGCCCGAACACTGAAGCTTTCTTT.

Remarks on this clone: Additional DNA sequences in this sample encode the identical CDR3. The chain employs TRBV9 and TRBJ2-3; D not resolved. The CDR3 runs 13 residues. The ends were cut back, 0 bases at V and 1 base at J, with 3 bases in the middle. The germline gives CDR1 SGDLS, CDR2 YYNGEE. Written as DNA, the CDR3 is TGTGCCAGCAGCGTAGGGGGCACAGATACGCAGTATTTT. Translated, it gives CASSVGGTDTQYF.

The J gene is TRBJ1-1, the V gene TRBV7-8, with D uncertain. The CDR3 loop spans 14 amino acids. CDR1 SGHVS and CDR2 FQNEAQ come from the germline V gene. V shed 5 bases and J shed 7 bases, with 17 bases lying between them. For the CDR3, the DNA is TGTGCCAGCAGCGCCGATGTTGGCGCCCGTGAAGCTTTCTTT. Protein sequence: CASSADVGAREAFF.

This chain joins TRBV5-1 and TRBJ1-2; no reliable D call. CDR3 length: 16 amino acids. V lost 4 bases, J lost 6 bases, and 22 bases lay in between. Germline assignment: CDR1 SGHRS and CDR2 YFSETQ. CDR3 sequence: CASSIQTGELGDGYTF. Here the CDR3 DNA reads TGCGCCAGCAGCATTCAGACTGGGGAGCTAGGTGATGGCTACACCTTC.

As DNA, the CDR3 is TGTGCCAGCAGTTTCTACCAGGGGTGGTACAATGAGCAGTTCTTC. It encodes CASSFYQGWYNEQFF. V is TRBV28 and J is TRBJ2-1; perhaps TRBD1 as D (6 bases). Germline CDR1 reads MDHEN; CDR2 reads SYDVKM. Trimming removed 3 bases at V and 4 bases at J, with 13 bases between. This CDR3 has 15 residues.

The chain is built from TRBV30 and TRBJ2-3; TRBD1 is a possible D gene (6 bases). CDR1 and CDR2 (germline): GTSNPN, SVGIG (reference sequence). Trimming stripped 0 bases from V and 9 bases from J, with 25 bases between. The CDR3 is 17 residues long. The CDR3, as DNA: TGTGCCTGGAGTGTATTACTGTTTGGGACAAGCTTAGGGACGCAGTATTTT. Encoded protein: CAWSVLLFGTSLGTQYF.

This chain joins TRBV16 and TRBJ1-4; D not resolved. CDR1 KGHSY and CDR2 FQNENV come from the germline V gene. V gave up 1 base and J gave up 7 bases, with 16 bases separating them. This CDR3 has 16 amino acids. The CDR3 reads CASSQYRAGEGEKLFF. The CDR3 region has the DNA TGTGCCAGCAGCCAATATAGGGCCGGCGAGGGTGAAAAACTGTTTTTT.

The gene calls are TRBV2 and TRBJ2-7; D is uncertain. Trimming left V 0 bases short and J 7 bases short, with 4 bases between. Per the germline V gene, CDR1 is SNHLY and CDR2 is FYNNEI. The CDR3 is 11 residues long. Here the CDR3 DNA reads TGTGCCAGCAGTGAAGCGCGGGAGCAGTACTTC. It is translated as CASSEAREQYF.

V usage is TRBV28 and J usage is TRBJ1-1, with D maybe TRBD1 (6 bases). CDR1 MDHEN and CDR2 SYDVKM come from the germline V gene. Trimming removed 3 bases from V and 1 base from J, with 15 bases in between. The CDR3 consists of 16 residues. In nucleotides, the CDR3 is TGTGCCAGCAGTTTTGAGGGACAATTATGGAACACTGAAGCTTTCTTT. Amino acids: CASSFEGQLWNTEAFF.

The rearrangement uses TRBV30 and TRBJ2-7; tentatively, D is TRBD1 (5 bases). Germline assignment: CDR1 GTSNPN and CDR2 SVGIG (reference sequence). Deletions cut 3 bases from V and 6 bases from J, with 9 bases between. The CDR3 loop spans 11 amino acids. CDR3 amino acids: CAWSQDSEQYF. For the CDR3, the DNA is TGTGCCTGGAGCCAAGACAGCGAGCAGTACTTC.

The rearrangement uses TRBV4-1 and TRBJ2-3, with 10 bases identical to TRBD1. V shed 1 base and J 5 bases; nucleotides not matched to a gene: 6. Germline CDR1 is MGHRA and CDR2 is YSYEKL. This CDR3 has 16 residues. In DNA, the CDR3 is TGCGCCAGCAGCCAAGCCGGGACAGGGGCGATAGATACGCAGTATTTT. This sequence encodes CASSQAGTGAIDTQYF.

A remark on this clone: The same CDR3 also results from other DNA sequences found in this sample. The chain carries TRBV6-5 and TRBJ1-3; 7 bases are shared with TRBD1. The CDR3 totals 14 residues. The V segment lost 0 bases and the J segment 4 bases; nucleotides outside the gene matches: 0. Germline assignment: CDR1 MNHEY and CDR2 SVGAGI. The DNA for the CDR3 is TGTGCCAGCAGTTACTCGACAGGGGGAAACACCATATATTTT. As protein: CASSYSTGGNTIYF.